Listed below are T cell receptor beta chains from one sample, sequenced in a study of T cell responses to AZD1222 COVID-19 vaccine. Sequenced by immunoSEQ multiplex PCR; TCRdb stores in-frame clones only, minus some. The profile shows some 200,000 clones, just over 90% of them singletons. Sequenced here: peripheral blood, sampled on day 0 of AZD1222 vaccination. These receptors all come from an adult in good health. Each CDR3 is given with its conserved first and last residue. D genes are given only for firm matches. The size of a clone is reported for some rows only, either as once, few or many, or as a class for expanded clones.

>TRBV14|TRBD1|TRBJ2-7|NA
CASSHLGTGAYEQYF
TGTGCCAGCAGCCACCTCGGGACAGGAGCCTACGAGCAGTACTTC
>TRBV29-1|NA|TRBJ2-7|NA
CSVVGDGASYEQYF
TGCAGCGTTGTGGGGGATGGGGCCTCCTACGAGCAGTACTTC
>TRBV20-1|NA|TRBJ1-6|NA
CSASRGSSYNSPLHF
TGCAGTGCTAGTAGGGGGAGCTCCTATAATTCACCCCTCCACTTT
>TRBV19|TRBD1|TRBJ1-1|NA
CASSPGQGATEAFF
TGTGCCAGTAGTCCCGGACAGGGGGCGACTGAAGCTTTCTTT
>TRBV4-2|NA|TRBJ1-1|NA
CASSQPGNSNTEAFF
TGTGCCAGCAGCCAACCCGGGAACTCGAACACTGAAGCTTTCTTT
>TRBV7-7|NA|TRBJ2-2|NA
CASSQTVGDTGELFF
TGTGCTAGCAGCCAGACGGTTGGGGACACCGGGGAGCTGTTTTTT
>TRBV3-1/TRBV3-2|NA|TRBJ1-2|NA
CASSQDASLYGYTF
TGTGCCAGCAGCCAAGATGCCAGCCTCTATGGCTACACCTTC
>TRBV6-5|TRBD2|TRBJ2-7|NA
CASSETSGRPYEQYF
TGTGCCAGCAGCGAGACTAGCGGGAGACCCTACGAGCAGTACTTC
>TRBV6-5|NA|TRBJ1-2|NA
CASRRQAVVSGYTF
TGTGCCAGCAGGAGACAGGCCGTCGTCAGTGGCTACACCTTC
>TRBV2|NA|TRBJ1-1|NA
CASSEASGYTEAFF
TGTGCCAGCAGTGAAGCGAGCGGGTACACTGAAGCTTTCTTT
>TRBV3-1/TRBV3-2|NA|TRBJ2-3|NA
CASSQHLGRGITDTQYF
TGTGCCAGCAGCCAACACCTCGGCAGGGGCATCACAGATACGCAGTATTTT
>TRBV5-4|NA|TRBJ2-7|once
CASSLRGAGYEQYF
TGTGCCAGCAGCCTGCGAGGGGCGGGCTACGAGCAGTACTTC
>TRBV5-1|NA|TRBJ2-2|few
CASSFRQNTGELFF
TGCGCCAGCAGCTTCCGGCAGAACACCGGGGAGCTGTTTTTT
>TRBV24-1|TRBD2|TRBJ2-1|NA
CATSNRGAYNEQFF
TGTGCCACCAGTAACCGGGGGGCCTACAATGAGCAGTTCTTC
>TRBV28|NA|TRBJ1-5|once
CASSLTRGRQPQHF
TGTGCCAGCAGTTTAACGAGGGGACGTCAGCCCCAGCATTTT
>TRBV9|NA|TRBJ2-7|NA
CASSVGQGNEQYF
TGTGCCAGCAGCGTAGGGCAGGGCAACGAGCAGTACTTC
>TRBV5-5|TRBD1|TRBJ2-7|NA
CASSGRDRVLYEQYF
TGTGCCAGCAGCGGCCGGGACAGGGTTTTGTACGAGCAGTACTTC
>TRBV19|TRBD1|TRBJ1-2|NA
CASSLQDRDYGYTF
TGTGCCAGTAGCCTCCAAGACAGGGACTATGGCTACACCTTC
>TRBV4-1|NA|TRBJ1-1|NA
CASSQVNGVNTEAFF
TGCGCCAGCAGCCAAGTGAACGGGGTGAACACTGAAGCTTTCTTT
>TRBV2|NA|TRBJ2-6|NA
CASSRGGGVPRSGANVLTF
TGTGCCAGCAGCCGGGGAGGCGGGGTCCCACGTTCTGGGGCCAACGTCCTGACTTTC
>TRBV2|NA|TRBJ1-2|NA
CASSDSAGFGYTF
TGTGCCAGCAGTGATTCGGCAGGGTTTGGCTACACCTTC
>TRBV7-9|NA|TRBJ1-2|NA
CASSLDPSGGYGYTF
TGTGCCAGCAGCTTAGATCCATCGGGGGGCTATGGCTACACCTTC
>TRBV10-1|TRBD1|TRBJ2-2|NA
CASTPGQYTGELFF
TGCGCCAGCACCCCGGGACAGTACACCGGGGAGCTGTTTTTT
>TRBV4-1|TRBD1|TRBJ2-2|NA
CASSHELDRANTGELFF
TGCGCCAGCAGCCATGAGTTGGACAGGGCGAACACCGGGGAGCTGTTTTTT
>TRBV18|TRBD1|TRBJ1-3|once
CASSPEGQGLFSGNTIYF
TGTGCCAGCTCACCCGAAGGACAGGGGTTATTCTCTGGAAACACCATATATTTT
>TRBV3-1/TRBV3-2|NA|TRBJ1-2|NA
CASSQDYGYTF
TGTGCCAGCAGCCAGGACTATGGCTACACCTTC
>TRBV5-1|NA|TRBJ2-2|NA
CASSLDPNTGELFF
TGCGCCAGCAGCTTGGATCCGAACACCGGGGAGCTGTTTTTT
>TRBV4-1|NA|TRBJ1-2|NA
CASSPTPQENYGYTF
TGCGCCAGCAGCCCAACCCCACAGGAAAACTATGGCTACACCTTC
>TRBV28|NA|TRBJ1-6|NA
CASSPGKHLSSYNSPLHF
TGTGCCAGCAGTCCCGGCAAGCACTTGAGCTCCTATAATTCACCCCTCCACTTT
>TRBV7-8|NA|TRBJ2-1|once
CASSLREYRDHNEQFF
TGTGCCAGCAGCTTACGGGAGTACAGGGACCACAATGAGCAGTTCTTC
>TRBV19|NA|TRBJ1-2|NA
CASSMSRAYGYTF
TGTGCCAGTAGTATGAGCAGGGCCTATGGCTACACCTTC
>TRBV19|NA|TRBJ1-6|NA
CASSLMGVNSPLHF
TGTGCCAGTAGTCTTATGGGGGTTAATTCACCCCTCCACTTT
>TRBV7-2|NA|TRBJ2-7|NA
CASSLDRRDYEQYF
TGTGCCAGCAGCTTAGACAGGAGAGACTACGAGCAGTACTTC
>TRBV18|NA|TRBJ1-4|NA
CASSPQSGNEKLFF
TGTGCCAGCTCACCGCAATCGGGAAATGAAAAACTGTTTTTT
>TRBV10-2|TRBD2|TRBJ2-1|NA
CASSKGLAAINEQFF
TGCGCCAGCTCGAAGGGACTAGCGGCCATCAATGAGCAGTTCTTC
>TRBV7-3|TRBD1|TRBJ1-1|NA
CASSLRGTGADTEAFF
TGTGCCAGCAGCTTGAGGGGGACAGGCGCCGACACTGAAGCTTTCTTT
>TRBV9|NA|TRBJ2-7|NA
CASSVGAGYEQYF
TGTGCCAGCAGCGTAGGGGCTGGCTACGAGCAGTACTTC
>TRBV28|NA|TRBJ1-3|NA
CASSLGGSFGNTIYF
TGTGCCAGCAGTTTAGGGGGGTCCTTTGGAAACACCATATATTTT
>TRBV19|NA|TRBJ1-1|NA
CASSIRGPGTEAFF
TGTGCCAGTAGTATCCGGGGGCCTGGGACTGAAGCTTTCTTT
>TRBV28|NA|TRBJ2-1|NA
CASTSPRETAYNEQFF
TGTGCCAGCACCTCTCCCCGGGAGACGGCCTACAATGAGCAGTTCTTC